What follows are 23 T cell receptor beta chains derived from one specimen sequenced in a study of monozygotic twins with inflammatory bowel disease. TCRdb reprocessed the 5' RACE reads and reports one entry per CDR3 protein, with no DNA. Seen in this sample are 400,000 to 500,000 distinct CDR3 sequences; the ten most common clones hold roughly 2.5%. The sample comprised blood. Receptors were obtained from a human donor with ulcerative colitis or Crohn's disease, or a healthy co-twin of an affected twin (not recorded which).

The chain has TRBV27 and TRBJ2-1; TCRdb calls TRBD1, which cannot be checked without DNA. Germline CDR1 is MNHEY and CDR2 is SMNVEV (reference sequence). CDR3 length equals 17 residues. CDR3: CASSFGDGTGNYNEQFF.

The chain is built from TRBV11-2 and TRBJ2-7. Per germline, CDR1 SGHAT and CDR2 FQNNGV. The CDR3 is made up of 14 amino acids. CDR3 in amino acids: CASSHSSPSYEQYF.

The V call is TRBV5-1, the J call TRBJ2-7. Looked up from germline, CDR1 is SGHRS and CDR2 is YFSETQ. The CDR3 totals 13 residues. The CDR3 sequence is CASSLLGTYEQYF.

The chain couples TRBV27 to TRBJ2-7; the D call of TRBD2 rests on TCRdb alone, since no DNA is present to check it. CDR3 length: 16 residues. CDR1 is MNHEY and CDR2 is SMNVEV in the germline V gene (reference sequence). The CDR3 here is CASSSERLAGTYEQYF.

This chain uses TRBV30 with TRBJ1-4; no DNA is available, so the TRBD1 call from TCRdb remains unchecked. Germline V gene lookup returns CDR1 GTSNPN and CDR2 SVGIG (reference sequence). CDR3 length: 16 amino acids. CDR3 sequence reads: CAWSPPPGTGNSPMFF.

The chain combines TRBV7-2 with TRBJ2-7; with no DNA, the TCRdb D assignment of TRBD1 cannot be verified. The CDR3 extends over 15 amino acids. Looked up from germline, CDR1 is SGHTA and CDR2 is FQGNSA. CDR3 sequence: CASRQGQGNSYEQYF.

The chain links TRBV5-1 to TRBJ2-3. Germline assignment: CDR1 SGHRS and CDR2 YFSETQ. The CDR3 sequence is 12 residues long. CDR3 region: CASSLYGDTQYF.

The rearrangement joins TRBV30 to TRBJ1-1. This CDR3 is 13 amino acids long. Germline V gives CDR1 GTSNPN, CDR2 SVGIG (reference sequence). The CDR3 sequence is CAWSYSENTEAFF.

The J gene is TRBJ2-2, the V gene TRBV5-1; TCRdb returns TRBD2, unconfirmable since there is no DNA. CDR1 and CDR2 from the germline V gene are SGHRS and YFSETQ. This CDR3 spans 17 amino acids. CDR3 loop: CASRLTGASLNTGELFF. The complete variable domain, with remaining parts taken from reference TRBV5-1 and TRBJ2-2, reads KAGVTQTPRYLIKTRGQQVTLSCSPISGHRSVSWYQQTPGQGLQFLFEYFSETQRNKGNFPGRFSGRQFSNSRSEMNVSTLELGDSALYLCASRLTGASLNTGELFFGEGSRLTVL.

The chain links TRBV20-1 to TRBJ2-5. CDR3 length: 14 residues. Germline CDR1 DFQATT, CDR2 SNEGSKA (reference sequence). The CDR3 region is CSASLRGKKETQYF.

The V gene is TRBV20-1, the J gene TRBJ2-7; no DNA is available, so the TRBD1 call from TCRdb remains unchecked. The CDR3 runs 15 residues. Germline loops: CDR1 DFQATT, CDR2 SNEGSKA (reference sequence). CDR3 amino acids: CSAPLAGGNSYEQYF.

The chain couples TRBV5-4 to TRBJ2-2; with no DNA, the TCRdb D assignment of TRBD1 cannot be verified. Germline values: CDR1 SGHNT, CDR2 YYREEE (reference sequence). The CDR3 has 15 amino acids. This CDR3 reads CASSLYTGVTGELFF.

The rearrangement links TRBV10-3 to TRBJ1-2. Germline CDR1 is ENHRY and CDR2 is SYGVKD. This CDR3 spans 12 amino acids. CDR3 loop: CAISEKGWGYTF.

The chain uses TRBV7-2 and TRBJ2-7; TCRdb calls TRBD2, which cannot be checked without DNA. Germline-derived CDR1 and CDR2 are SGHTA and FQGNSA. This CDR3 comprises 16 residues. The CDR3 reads CASSLGASGSSYEQYF.

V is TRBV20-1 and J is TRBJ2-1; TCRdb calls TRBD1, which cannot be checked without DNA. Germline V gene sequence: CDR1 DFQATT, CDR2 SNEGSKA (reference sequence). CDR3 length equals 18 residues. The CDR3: CSARVVAAGSGSYNEQFF.

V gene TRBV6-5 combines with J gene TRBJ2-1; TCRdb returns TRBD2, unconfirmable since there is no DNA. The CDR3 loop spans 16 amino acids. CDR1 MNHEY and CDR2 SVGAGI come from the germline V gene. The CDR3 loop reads CASSSPLGGALDEQFF.

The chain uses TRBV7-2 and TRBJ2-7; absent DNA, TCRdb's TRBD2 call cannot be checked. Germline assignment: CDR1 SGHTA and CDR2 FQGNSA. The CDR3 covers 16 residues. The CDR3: CASSLVGSSGAYEQYF. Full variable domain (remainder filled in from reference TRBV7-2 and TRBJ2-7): GAGVSQSPSNKVTEKGKDVELRCDPISGHTALYWYRQSLGQGLEFLIYFQGNSAPDKSGLPSDRFSAERTGGSVSTLTIQRTQQEDSAVYLCASSLVGSSGAYEQYFGPGTRLTVT.

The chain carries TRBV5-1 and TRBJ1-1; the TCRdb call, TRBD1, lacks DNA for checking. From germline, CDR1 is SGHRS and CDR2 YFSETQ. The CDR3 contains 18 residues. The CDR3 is CASSQGRGRRTGGTEAFF.

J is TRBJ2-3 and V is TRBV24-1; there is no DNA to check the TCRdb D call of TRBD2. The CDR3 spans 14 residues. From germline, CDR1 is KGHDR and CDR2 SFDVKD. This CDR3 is CATSTRSSTDTQYF.

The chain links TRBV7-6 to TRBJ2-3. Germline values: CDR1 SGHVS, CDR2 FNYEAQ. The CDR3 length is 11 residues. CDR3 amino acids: CASSLDDTQYF.

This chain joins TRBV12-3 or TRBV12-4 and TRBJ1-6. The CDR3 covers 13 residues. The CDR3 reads CASSFTEVSPLHF.

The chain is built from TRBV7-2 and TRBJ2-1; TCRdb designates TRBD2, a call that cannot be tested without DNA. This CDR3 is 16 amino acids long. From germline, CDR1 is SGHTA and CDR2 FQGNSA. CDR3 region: CASSLLAGGIGNEQFF.

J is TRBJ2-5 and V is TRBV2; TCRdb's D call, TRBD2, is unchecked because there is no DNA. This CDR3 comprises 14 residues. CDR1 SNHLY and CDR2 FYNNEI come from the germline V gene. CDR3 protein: CASSELGGGKTQYF.